The present T cell receptor beta chain was sequenced within a study of OX40 agonist ivuxolimab in advanced cancers. Study-wide context: The study gave patients intravenous ivuxolimab at 0.01 to 10 mg/kg every 2 weeks. Patients treated during dose escalation were battling hepatocellular carcinoma, melanoma, renal cell or head and neck cancer.

At baseline, cycle 4 day 1, and cycle 7 day 1, blood was sampled. Only in-frame clones appear in the TCRdb table, and some are missing; sequencing was by immunoSEQ multiplex PCR. Counted here are under 80,000 clones, under 95% occurring once; the ten biggest clones make up 8.5% to 10%. Sample: CD4+ or CD8+ T cells sorted from blood, taken in a trial of the OX40 agonist ivuxolimab. This TCR came from an adult with an advanced solid tumor such as melanoma, head and neck, liver or kidney cancer.

CDR3 DNA sequence: TGTGCCAGCAGCATTAGCAGGACTAGCGGGGGTTGGGCAGATACGCAGTATTTT. Protein: CASSISRTSGGWADTQYF. This rearrangement joins TRBV9 to TRBJ2-3; 13 positions match TRBD2. The CDR3 runs to 18 residues. With V trimmed by 4 bases and J by 4 bases, 12 bases remained unmatched. Germline loops: CDR1 SGDLS, CDR2 YYNGEE. Full variable domain (missing parts from reference TRBV9 and TRBJ2-3): DSGVTQTPKHLITATGQRVTLRCSPRSGDLSVYWYQQSLDQGLQFLIQYYNGEERAKGNILERFSAQQFPDLHSELNLSSLELGDSALYFCASSISRTSGGWADTQYFGPGTRLTVL.